This T cell receptor beta chain derives from a study of T cell changes during pregnancy in multiple sclerosis. Clones were read by immunoSEQ multiplex PCR, and TCRdb kept only the in-frame ones, dropping some. The repertoire has approximately 18,000 clones, about 90% of them found once; the top ten carry less than 15%. Germline loops: CDR1 WSHSY, CDR2 SAAADI. V was clipped by 0 bases and J by 0 bases; unmatched bases: 11. The CDR3 is 19 residues long. The sample consisted of CD8+ T cells from peripheral blood mononuclear cells, taken in the third trimester of pregnancy. This receptor was taken from a female donor in good health, enrolled as a control in a pregnancy study. The gene calls are TRBV10-2 and TRBJ2-5; 9 bases are shared with TRBD2. CDR3 amino acids: CASSESVASGDKYQETQYF. The CDR3 DNA follows: TGCGCCAGCAGTGAGTCGGTGGCTAGCGGGGACAAGTACCAAGAGACCCAGTACTTC.